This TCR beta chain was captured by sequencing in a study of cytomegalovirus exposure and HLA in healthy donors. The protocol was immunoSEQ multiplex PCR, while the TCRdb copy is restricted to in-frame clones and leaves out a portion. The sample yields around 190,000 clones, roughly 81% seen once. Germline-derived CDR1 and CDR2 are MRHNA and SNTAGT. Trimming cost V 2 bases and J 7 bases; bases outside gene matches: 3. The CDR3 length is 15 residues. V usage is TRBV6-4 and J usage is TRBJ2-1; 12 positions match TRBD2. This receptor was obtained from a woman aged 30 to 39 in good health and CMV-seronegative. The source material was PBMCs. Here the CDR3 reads CASSDASGGGNEQFF. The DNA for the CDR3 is TGTGCCAGCAGTGACGCTAGCGGGGGGGGAAATGAGCAGTTCTTC.